Each of the 5 T cell receptor beta chains below was sequenced from the same sample in a study of blood T cells in healthy people across ages. A J-beta primer mix and a sample-barcoded 5' primer were used in a second PCR of about 6 to 12 cycles. TCRdb independently ran MiXCR on the 5' RACE reads; one entry per CDR3 protein. Of 650,000 to 800,000 distinct CDR3 sequences detected, under 65% appear once; the ten largest clones hold approximately 13%. Sequencing was carried out using blood. The receptors shown here come from an elderly woman in good health.

The chain is built from TRBV18 and TRBJ1-1, with TRBD1 matching over 8 bases. Germline values: CDR1 KGHSH, CDR2 LQKENI. Trimming removed 2 bases from V and 1 base from J; junction bases left unmatched: 3. This CDR3 comprises 15 residues. The CDR3 DNA reads TGTGCCAGCTCACCAGACAGGGGAAGGAACACTGAAGCTTTCTTT. This sequence encodes CASSPDRGRNTEAFF. Variable domain in full (rest from reference TRBV18 and TRBJ1-1): NAGVMQNPRHLVRRRGQEARLRCSPMKGHSHVYWYRQLPEEGLKFMVYLQKENIIDESGMPKERFSAEFPKEGPSILRIQQVVRGDSAAYFCASSPDRGRNTEAFFGQGTRLTVV.

Of note for this clonotype: Since a much larger clone is just one base distant, this may be a read error. This rearrangement joins TRBV12-3 or TRBV12-4 to TRBJ2-7; D not resolved. This CDR3 contains 13 residues. The CDR3 DNA follows: TGTGCCGGCAGTCCCAGTTCTCTACCCGAGCAGTACTTC. As protein: CAGSPSSLPEQYF.

This clonotype was seen at least ten times. The CDR3 bases are TGTGCCAGCAGTGAATTTTGGGCAGAGGAGACCCAGTACTTC. Its protein is CASSEFWAEETQYF. The chain recombines TRBV6-1 with TRBJ2-5; D unresolved. V was cut by 2 bases and J by 5 bases, with 12 bases left in between. CDR3 size: 14 residues. Germline assignment: CDR1 MNHNS and CDR2 SASEGT.

The genes are TRBV10-3 and TRBJ2-7; 7 positions agree with TRBD1. Per the germline V gene, CDR1 is ENHRY and CDR2 is SYGVKD. The trim removed 5 bases at V and 7 bases at J, leaving 14 bases unmatched. The CDR3 runs 15 residues. CDR3 bases: TGTGCCATCAGTACTGACAGGGTCCCCCCTGGGGAGCAGTACTTC. Translated: CAISTDRVPPGEQYF.

The chain links TRBV5-1 to TRBJ2-3, with TRBD1 matching 8 bases. The CDR3 contains 14 residues. V lost 6 bases to trimming and J lost 5 bases; unmatched junction nucleotides: 8. Germline V lookup: CDR1 SGHRS, CDR2 YFSETQ. The CDR3 DNA reads TGCGCCAGCACCGAGACAGGGGCGGGAGATACGCAGTATTTT. Translating gives CASTETGAGDTQYF.